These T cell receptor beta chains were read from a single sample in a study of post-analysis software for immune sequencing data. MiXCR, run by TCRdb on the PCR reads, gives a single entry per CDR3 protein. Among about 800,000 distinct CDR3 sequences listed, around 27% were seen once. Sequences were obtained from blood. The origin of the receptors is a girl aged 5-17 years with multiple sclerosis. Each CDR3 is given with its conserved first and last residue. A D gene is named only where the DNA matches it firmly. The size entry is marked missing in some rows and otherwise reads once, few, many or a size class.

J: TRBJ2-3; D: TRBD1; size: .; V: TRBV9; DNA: TGTGCCAGCAGCGCTGGGGACAGGGGATTCCGCAATACGCAGTATTTT; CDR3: CASSAGDRGFRNTQYF
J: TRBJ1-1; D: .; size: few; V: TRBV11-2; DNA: TGTGCCAGCAGCTCGGCTACTGAAGCTTTCTTT; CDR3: CASSSATEAFF
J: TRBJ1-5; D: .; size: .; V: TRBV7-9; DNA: TGTGCCAGCAGCCAGGGAGTTCAGCCCCAGCATTTT; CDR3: CASSQGVQPQHF
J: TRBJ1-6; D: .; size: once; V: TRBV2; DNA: TGTGCCAGCAGGGAGGAGTATCCCCTCCACTTT; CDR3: CASREEYPLHF
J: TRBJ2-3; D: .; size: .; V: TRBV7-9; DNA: TGTTCCAGCAGTCAGACCGGCGATACGCAGTATTTT; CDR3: CSSSQTGDTQYF
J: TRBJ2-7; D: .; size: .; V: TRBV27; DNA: TGTGCCAACAGCTCCCGTGCCTCCTACGAGCAGTACTTC; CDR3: CANSSRASYEQYF
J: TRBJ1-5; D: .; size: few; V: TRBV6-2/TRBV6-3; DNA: TGTGCCAGCAGTTACTCAACAGTCCAGCCCCAGCATTTT; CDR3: CASSYSTVQPQHF
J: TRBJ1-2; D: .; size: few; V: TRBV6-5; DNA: TGTGCCAGCAGTTACGACGGACTCATACGCTATGGCTACACCTTC; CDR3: CASSYDGLIRYGYTF
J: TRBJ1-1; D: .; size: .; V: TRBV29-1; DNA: TGCAGCGAAACCCGGGAGGAACACACTGAAGCTTTCTTT; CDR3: CSETREEHTEAFF
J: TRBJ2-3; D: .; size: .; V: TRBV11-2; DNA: TGTGCCAGCAGCCGCTTAGCGGAAAACACAGATACGCAGTATTTT; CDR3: CASSRLAENTDTQYF
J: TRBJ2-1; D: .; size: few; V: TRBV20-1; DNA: TGCAGTGCTCGCAGGGATGAGCAGTTCTTC; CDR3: CSARRDEQFF
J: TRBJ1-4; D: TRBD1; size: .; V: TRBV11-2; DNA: TGTGCCAGCAGCTATAACGACAGGGGGAAACTGTTTTTT; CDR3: CASSYNDRGKLFF
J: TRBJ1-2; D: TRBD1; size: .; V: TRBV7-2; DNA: TGTGCCAGCAGCCCGCCGGGACAGGGGAGAGCTGGCTACACCTTC; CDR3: CASSPPGQGRAGYTF
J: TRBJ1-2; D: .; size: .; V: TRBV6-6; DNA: TGTGCCAGCCTAGTTGGGGTCTATGGCTACACCTTC; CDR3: CASLVGVYGYTF
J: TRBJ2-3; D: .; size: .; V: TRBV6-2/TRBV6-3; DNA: TGTGCCAGCCCCCCGACCCGGACTTTAGGAGATACGCAGTATTTT; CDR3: CASPPTRTLGDTQYF
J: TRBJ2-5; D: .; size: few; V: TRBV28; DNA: TGTGCCAGCAGATTCCGACAGCCACAAGAGACCCAGTACTTC; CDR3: CASRFRQPQETQYF
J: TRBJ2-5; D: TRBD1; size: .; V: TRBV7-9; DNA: TGTGCCAGCAGCTCGGGACAGGAGGTGGAGACCCAGTACTTC; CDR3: CASSSGQEVETQYF
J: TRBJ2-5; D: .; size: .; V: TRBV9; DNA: TGTGCCAGCAGCGTAGAGGGGGTATACCAAGAGACCCAGTACTTC; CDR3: CASSVEGVYQETQYF
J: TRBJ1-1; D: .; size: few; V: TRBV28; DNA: TGTGCCAGCAGGGGGTCAGCGGCGAACACTGAAGCTTTCTTT; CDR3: CASRGSAANTEAFF
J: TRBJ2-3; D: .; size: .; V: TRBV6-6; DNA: TGTGCCAGCAGTTACTCGCCGGGTCGCGGGACAGATACGCAGTATTTT; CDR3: CASSYSPGRGTDTQYF
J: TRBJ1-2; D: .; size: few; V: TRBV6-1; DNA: TGTGCCAGCAGAGGACACACCCCGTATGGCTACACCTTC; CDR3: CASRGHTPYGYTF
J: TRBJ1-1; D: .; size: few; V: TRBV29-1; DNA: TGCAGCGCGTCAGGCCGGAACACTGAAGCTTTCTTT; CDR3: CSASGRNTEAFF
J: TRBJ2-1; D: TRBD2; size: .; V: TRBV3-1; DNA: TGTGCCAGCAGCCAGCGGGAGTCCTCCTACAATGAGCAGTTCTTC; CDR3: CASSQRESSYNEQFF
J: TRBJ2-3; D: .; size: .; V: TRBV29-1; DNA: TGCAGCGTTGTTTGGGTTCTTTCCCGCACAGATACGCAGTATTTT; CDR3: CSVVWVLSRTDTQYF
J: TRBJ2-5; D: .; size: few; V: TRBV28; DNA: TGTGCCAGCACCTGGGCTAGCGCCCTAGAGACCCAGTACTTC; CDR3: CASTWASALETQYF
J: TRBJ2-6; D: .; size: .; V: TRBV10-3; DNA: TGTGCCACAAGCACAGGTCGTGGCGCTGGGGCCAACGTCCTGACTTTC; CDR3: CATSTGRGAGANVLTF
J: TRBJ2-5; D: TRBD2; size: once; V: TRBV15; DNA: TGTGCCACCAGCAGAGGGAACCGGGACTACAGATCATGGGGGCAGTACTTC; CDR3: CATSRGNRDYRSWGQYF
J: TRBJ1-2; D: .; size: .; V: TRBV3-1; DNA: TGTGCCAGCAGCCAACGGGGGATTAACTATGGCTACACCTTC; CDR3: CASSQRGINYGYTF
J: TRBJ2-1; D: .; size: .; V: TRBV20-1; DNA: TGCAGTGCCAAAAGCCCCCCCGTCAATGAGCAGTTCTTC; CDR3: CSAKSPPVNEQFF
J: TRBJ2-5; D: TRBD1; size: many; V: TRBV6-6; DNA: TGTGCCAGCAGTTATGACAGGGGGCTAGGGGAGACCCAGTACTTC; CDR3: CASSYDRGLGETQYF
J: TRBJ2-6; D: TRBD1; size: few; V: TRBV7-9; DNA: TGTGCCAGCAGCCCGACCCCGGGACAGGCGGCTGGGGCCAACGTCCTGACTTTC; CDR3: CASSPTPGQAAGANVLTF
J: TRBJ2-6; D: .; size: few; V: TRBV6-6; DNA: TGTGCCAGCAGCCGAAAAGGGTCCTCTGGGGCCAACGTCCTGACTTTC; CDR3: CASSRKGSSGANVLTF
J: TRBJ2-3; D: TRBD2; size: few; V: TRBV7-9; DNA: TGTGCCAGCAGCTTAGGGACTAGAAGTGGAGATACGCAGTATTTT; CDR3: CASSLGTRSGDTQYF